This TCR beta chain was observed in a study of blood T cells in healthy people across ages. Through a sample-barcoded 5' primer and a J-beta primer mix, a second PCR was run for roughly 7 to 11 cycles. TCRdb passed the 5' RACE reads through MiXCR, listing each CDR3 protein once. The sample has about 1.4 million distinct CDR3 sequences, 59% seen once. V lost 5 bases and J 6 bases, leaving 13 bases between the germline ends. This CDR3 is built from 13 residues. This chain joins TRBV12-3 or TRBV12-4 and TRBJ1-2; D possibly corresponds to TRBD1 (5 bases). The origin of this receptor is a man aged 18-30 years in good health. Source material: blood. The chain's CDR3 is CASSRGGWNGYTF. The CDR3 DNA follows: TGTGCCAGCAGTCGGGGGGGTTGGAATGGCTACACCTTC.